This TCR beta chain originates from a study of cytomegalovirus exposure and HLA in healthy donors. Study outcomes and limitations: Reportedly, diagnosis of cytomegalovirus status by the classifier showed high specificity and sensitivity. With DRB1 most and HLA-C fewest, TCR association rates differed between HLA loci in a later analysis.

13 Jbeta primers and 60 Vbeta primers were used for the PCR. Original handling: Some 11 million of the roughly 77 million unique TCR beta chains counted in a later analysis were shared. Method: immunoSEQ multiplex PCR; TCRdb's copy keeps in-frame clones and lacks some. V, J and clone size derive from that table, while D and trimming were established from the DNA sequence. The sample has about 160,000 clones, approximately 78% seen once; the top ten hold approximately 3%. Healthy bone marrow donors supplied every sample. A remark on this clone: Antigen specificity is unknown.

The sequencing sample was made of PBMCs. The TCR originated in a woman aged 40 to 55 in good health and CMV-seronegative.

CDR3 coding DNA: TGTGCCAGTAGTATGGACAATTTGTCCTATGGCTACACCTTC. Translating it yields CASSMDNLSYGYTF. This chain connects TRBV19 to TRBJ1-2; tentatively, D is TRBD1 (5 bases). V was shortened by 3 bases and J by 4 bases, with 12 bases between the two germline ends. Germline-derived CDR1 and CDR2 are LNHDA and SQIVND (reference sequence). The CDR3 length is 14 residues.